Each of the 7 T cell receptor beta chains below was sequenced from the same sample in a study of radiation and T cells in renal cell carcinoma. TCRdb's table, derived via immunoSEQ multiplex PCR, lists solely in-frame clones and lacks some. The sample gives about 88,000 clones, approximately 86% of which show up once; 7.5% to 8.5% is in the top ten. Regarding time point: baseline pretreatment blood. Treatment given: 15 Gy SBRT to primary tumor, nephrectomy 4 weeks later. This specimen was blood, taken from a patient whose treatment included radiotherapy and nephrectomy. These receptors all come from a man between 50 and 59 years old with renal cell carcinoma.

V gene TRBV5-6 combines with J gene TRBJ2-5, with a tentative D call TRBD2 (5 bases). The CDR3 covers 14 residues. The germline V gene encodes CDR1 SGHDT and CDR2 YYEEEE. The ends were cut back, 3 bases at V and 4 bases at J, with 13 bases in the middle. Written as DNA, the CDR3 is TGTGCCAGCAGCTCGCCACGAGAGGGAGAGACCCAGTACTTC. It specifies CASSSPREGETQYF.

The chain links TRBV28 to TRBJ2-1, with 13 nucleotides matching TRBD2. V dropped 5 bases and J dropped 8; count of bases not matched to a gene: 6. The CDR3 spans 15 residues. Germline assignment: CDR1 MDHEN and CDR2 SYDVKM. Here the CDR3 DNA reads TGTGCCAGCAGTCGCCGACTAGCGGGAGGCTATGAGCAGTTCTTC. This sequence encodes CASSRRLAGGYEQFF.

The chain uses TRBV9 and TRBJ2-1, with 11 bases lining up with TRBD2. Germline V gene lookup returns CDR1 SGDLS and CDR2 YYNGEE. This CDR3 comprises 16 residues. V lost 3 bases, J lost 1 base, and 3 bases stayed unmatched. CDR3 amino acids: CASSELAGESYNEQFF. As DNA, the CDR3 is TGTGCCAGCAGCGAACTAGCGGGAGAATCCTACAATGAGCAGTTCTTC.

The rearrangement joins TRBV6-5 to TRBJ2-7; D is undetermined. CDR3 length equals 13 residues. The V end lost 6 bases, the J end lost 3 bases, and 12 bases lay between the germline ends. Looked up from germline, CDR1 is MNHEY and CDR2 is SVGAGI. As DNA, the CDR3 is TGTGCCAGCAGCCGTACCCATTACTACGAGCAGTACTTC. It encodes CASSRTHYYEQYF.

The chain joins TRBV9 to TRBJ2-2, with TRBD2 matching over 9 bases. The germline V gene encodes CDR1 SGDLS and CDR2 YYNGEE. The CDR3 consists of 16 residues. Losses at the gene ends were 3 bases for V and 8 bases for J; bases not matched to a gene: 11. CDR3 in amino acids: CASSGGGRANIGELFF. CDR3 nucleotide sequence: TGTGCCAGCAGCGGTGGCGGGAGGGCCAATATAGGGGAGCTGTTTTTT.

The J gene is TRBJ1-2, the V gene TRBV28; D may be TRBD1 (6 bases). From germline, CDR1 is MDHEN and CDR2 SYDVKM. Trimming removed 6 bases from V and 5 bases from J, with 19 bases in between. The CDR3 runs to 15 residues. CDR3 in amino acids: CASRLPGGASYGYTF. The CDR3 DNA reads TGTGCCAGCAGACTGCCCGGGGGGGCCTCATATGGCTACACCTTC.

V and J are TRBV7-9 and TRBJ1-1; D is perhaps TRBD1 (5 bases). This CDR3 comprises 15 residues. Trimming removed 5 bases at V and 5 bases at J, with 18 bases between. Looked up from germline, CDR1 is SEHNR and CDR2 is FQNEAQ (reference sequence). In nucleotides, the CDR3 is TGTGCCAGCAGCCTGGAGGACATCACAAGGACTGAAGCTTTCTTT. This codes for CASSLEDITRTEAFF.